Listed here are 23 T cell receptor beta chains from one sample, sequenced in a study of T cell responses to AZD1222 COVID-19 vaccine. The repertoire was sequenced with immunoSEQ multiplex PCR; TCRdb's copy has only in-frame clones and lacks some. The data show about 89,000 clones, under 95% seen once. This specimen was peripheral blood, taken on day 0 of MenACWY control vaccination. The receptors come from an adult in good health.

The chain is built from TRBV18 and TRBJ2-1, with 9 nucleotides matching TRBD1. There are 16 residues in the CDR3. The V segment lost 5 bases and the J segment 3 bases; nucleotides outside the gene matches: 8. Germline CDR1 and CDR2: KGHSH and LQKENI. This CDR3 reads CASSTNSGQGYNEQFF. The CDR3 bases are TGTGCCAGCTCAACAAACTCGGGACAGGGCTACAATGAGCAGTTCTTC.

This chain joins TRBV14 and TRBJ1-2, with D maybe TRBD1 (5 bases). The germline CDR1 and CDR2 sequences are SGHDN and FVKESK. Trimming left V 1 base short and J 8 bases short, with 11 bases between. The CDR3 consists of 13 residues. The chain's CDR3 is CASSQVAGFGYTF. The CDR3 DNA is TGTGCCAGCAGCCAAGTGGCAGGGTTCGGCTACACCTTC.

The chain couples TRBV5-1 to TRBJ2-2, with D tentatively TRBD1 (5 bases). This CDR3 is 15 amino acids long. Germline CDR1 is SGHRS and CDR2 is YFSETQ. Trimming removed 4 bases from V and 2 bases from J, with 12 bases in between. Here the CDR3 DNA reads TGCGCCAGCAGCATAGGGGATTTTAACACCGGGGAGCTGTTTTTT. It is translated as CASSIGDFNTGELFF.

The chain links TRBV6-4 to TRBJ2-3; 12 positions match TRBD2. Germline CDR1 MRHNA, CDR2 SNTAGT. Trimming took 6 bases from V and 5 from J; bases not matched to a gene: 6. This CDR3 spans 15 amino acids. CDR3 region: CASSSTSGGKDTQYF. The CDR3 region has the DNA TGTGCCAGCAGCTCAACTAGCGGGGGGAAAGATACGCAGTATTTT.

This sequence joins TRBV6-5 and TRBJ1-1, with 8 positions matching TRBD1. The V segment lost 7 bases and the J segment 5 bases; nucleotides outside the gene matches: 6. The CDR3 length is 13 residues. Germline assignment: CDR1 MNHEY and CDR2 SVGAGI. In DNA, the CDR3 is TGTGCCAGCACCACAGGGGGGAGGACTGAAGCTTTCTTT. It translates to CASTTGGRTEAFF.

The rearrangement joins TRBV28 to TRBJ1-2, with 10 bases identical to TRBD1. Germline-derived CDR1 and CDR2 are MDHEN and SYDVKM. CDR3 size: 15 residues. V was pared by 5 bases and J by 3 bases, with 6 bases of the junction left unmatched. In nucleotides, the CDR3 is TGTGCCAGCAGTGTCCCGACAGGGGGCGACTATGGCTACACCTTC. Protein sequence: CASSVPTGGDYGYTF.

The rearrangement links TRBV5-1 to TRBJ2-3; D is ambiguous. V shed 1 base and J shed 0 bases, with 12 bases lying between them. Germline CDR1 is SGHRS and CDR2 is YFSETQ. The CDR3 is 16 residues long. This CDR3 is CASSLSGDASTDTQYF. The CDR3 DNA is TGCGCCAGCAGCTTGAGTGGAGACGCTAGCACAGATACGCAGTATTTT.

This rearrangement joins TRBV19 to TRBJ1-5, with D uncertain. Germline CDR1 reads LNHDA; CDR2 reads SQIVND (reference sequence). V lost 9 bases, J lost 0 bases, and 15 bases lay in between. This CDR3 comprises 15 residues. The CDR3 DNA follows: TGTGCCAGCCAACAAGGAGGTTATAGCAATCAGCCCCAGCATTTT. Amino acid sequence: CASQQGGYSNQPQHF.

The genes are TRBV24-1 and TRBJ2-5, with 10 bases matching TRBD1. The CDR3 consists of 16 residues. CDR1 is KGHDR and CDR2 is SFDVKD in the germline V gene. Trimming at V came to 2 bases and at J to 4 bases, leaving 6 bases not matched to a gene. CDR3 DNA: TGTGCCACCAGTGATTCCGGGACAGGGGAGAGAGAGACCCAGTACTTC. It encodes CATSDSGTGERETQYF.

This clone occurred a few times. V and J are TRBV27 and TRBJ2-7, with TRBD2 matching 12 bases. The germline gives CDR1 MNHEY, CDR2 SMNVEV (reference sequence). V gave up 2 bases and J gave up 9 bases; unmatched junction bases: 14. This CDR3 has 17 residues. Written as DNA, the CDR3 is TGTGCCAGCAGTTTAAACCCTAGCGGGAGGGCCCTCGTAGTGCAGTACTTC. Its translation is CASSLNPSGRALVVQYF.

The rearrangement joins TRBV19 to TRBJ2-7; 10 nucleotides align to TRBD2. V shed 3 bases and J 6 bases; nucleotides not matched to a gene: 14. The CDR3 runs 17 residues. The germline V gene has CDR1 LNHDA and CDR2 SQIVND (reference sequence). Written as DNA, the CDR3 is TGTGCCAGTAGTATTCCCCCCCTAGCGGGGGTTGTCGTCGAGCAGTACTTC. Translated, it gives CASSIPPLAGVVVEQYF. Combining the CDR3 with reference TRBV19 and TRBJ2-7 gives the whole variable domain DGGITQSPKYLFRKEGQNVTLSCEQNLNHDAMYWYRQDPGQGLRLIYYSQIVNDFQKGDIAEGYSVSREKKESFPLTVTSAQKNPTAFYLCASSIPPLAGVVVEQYFGPGTRLTVT.

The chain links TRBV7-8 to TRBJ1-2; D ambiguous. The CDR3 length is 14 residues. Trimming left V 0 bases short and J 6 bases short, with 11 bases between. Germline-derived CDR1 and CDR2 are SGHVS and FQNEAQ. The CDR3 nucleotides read TGTGCCAGCAGCTTAGCCGGGAGCCGCAATGGCTACACCTTC. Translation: CASSLAGSRNGYTF.

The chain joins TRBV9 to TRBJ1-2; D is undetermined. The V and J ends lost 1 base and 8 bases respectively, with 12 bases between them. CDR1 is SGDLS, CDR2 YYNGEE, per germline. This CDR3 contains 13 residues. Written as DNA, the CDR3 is TGTGCCAGCAGCGTAAACGAAGGAAAGGGCTACACCTTC. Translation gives CASSVNEGKGYTF. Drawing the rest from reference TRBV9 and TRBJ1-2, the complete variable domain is DSGVTQTPKHLITATGQRVTLRCSPRSGDLSVYWYQQSLDQGLQFLIQYYNGEERAKGNILERFSAQQFPDLHSELNLSSLELGDSALYFCASSVNEGKGYTFGSGTRLTVV.

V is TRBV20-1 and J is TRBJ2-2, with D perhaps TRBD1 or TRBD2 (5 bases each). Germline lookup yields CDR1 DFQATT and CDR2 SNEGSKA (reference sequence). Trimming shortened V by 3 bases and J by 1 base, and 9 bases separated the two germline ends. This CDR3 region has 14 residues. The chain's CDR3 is CSASGGGNTGELFF. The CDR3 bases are TGCAGTGCTAGTGGTGGGGGGAACACCGGGGAGCTGTTTTTT.

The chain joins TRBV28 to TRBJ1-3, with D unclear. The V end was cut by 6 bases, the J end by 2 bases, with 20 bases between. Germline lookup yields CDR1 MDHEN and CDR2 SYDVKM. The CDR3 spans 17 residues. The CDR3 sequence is CASSLPGERRPGNTIYF. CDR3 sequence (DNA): TGTGCCAGCAGCCTACCGGGAGAGCGCAGGCCTGGAAACACCATATATTTT.

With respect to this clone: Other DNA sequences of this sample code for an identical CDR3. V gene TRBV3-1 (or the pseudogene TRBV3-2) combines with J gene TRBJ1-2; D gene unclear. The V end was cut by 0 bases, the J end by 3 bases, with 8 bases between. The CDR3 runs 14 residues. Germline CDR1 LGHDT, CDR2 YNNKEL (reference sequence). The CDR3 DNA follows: TGTGCCAGCAGCCAAGAGGGTAGGGACTATGGCTACACCTTC. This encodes CASSQEGRDYGYTF.

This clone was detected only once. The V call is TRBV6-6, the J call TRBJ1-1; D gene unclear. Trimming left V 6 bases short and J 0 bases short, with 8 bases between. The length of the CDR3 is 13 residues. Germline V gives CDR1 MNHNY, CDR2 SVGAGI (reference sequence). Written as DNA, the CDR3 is TGTGCCAGCAGAATGGATGTGAACACTGAAGCTTTCTTT. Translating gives CASRMDVNTEAFF.

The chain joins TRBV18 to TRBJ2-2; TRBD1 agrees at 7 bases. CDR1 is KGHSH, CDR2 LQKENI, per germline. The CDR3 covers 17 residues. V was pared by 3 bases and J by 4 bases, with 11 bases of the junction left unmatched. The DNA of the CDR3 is TGTGCCAGCTCACCGTATACAGGGGCGGTAGGCACCGGGGAGCTGTTTTTT. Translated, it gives CASSPYTGAVGTGELFF. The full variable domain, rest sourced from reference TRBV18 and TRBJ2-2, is NAGVMQNPRHLVRRRGQEARLRCSPMKGHSHVYWYRQLPEEGLKFMVYLQKENIIDESGMPKERFSAEFPKEGPSILRIQQVVRGDSAAYFCASSPYTGAVGTGELFFGEGSRLTVL.

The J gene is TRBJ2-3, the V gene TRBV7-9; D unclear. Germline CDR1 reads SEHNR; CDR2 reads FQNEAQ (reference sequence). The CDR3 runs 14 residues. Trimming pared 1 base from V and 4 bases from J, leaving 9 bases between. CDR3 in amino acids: CASSLGAYADTQYF. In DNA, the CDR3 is TGTGCCAGCAGCTTAGGTGCCTACGCAGATACGCAGTATTTT.

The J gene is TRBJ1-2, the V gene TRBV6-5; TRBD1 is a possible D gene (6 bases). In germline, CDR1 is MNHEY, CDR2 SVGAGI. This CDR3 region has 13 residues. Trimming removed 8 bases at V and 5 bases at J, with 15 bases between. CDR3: CASQSGAGYGYTF. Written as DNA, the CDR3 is TGTGCCAGCCAGTCGGGGGCTGGGTATGGCTACACCTTC.

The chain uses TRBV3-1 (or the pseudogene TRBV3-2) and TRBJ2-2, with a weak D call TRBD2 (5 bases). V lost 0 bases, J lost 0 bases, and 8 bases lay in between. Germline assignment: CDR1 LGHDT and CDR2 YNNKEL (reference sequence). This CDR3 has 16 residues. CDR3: CASSQERGPNTGELFF. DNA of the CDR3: TGTGCCAGCAGCCAAGAGCGCGGGCCGAACACCGGGGAGCTGTTTTTT.

CDR3 protein: CASSYSTANTGELFF. The CDR3 bases are TGTGCCAGCAGTTACTCCACAGCGAACACCGGGGAGCTGTTTTTT. The chain couples TRBV6-5 to TRBJ2-2; D is unresolved. The germline gives CDR1 MNHEY, CDR2 SVGAGI. V lost 0 bases to trimming and J lost 0 bases, with 5 bases between them. This CDR3 has 15 amino acids.

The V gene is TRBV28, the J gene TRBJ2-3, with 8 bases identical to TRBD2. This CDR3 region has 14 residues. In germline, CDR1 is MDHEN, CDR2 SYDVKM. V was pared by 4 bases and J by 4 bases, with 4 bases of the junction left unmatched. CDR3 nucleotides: TGTGCCAGCAGTTCAACCGGGGGGGCAGATACGCAGTATTTT. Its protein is CASSSTGGADTQYF.